The entry that follows covers one TCR beta chain sequence. Its antigen remains unknown. The data belong to a study of cytomegalovirus exposure and HLA in healthy donors. Whole-study results and caveats: Most subjects' HLA-A and HLA-B alleles were reportedly predicted from TCR beta sequences.

Every donor was a healthy person donating bone marrow. The PCR had 60 Vbeta and 13 Jbeta primers. Clones were read by immunoSEQ multiplex PCR, and TCRdb kept only the in-frame ones, dropping some. The table includes approximately 170,000 clones, 65% to 80% detected once. The germline V gene encodes CDR1 LGHNA and CDR2 YSLEER. With 8 bases removed from V and 4 bases from J, the gap between germline ends came to 26 bases. The CDR3 loop spans 17 amino acids. This sequence was found in a man younger than 45 in good health and CMV-seropositive. The chain couples TRBV4-3 to TRBJ2-5, with a possible D match to TRBD2 (6 bases). The sequenced material came from PBMCs. CDR3 in amino acids: CASAQNPGLRVLETQYF. CDR3 sequence (DNA): TGCGCCAGCGCACAAAATCCGGGACTGAGGGTTTTAGAGACCCAGTACTTC.